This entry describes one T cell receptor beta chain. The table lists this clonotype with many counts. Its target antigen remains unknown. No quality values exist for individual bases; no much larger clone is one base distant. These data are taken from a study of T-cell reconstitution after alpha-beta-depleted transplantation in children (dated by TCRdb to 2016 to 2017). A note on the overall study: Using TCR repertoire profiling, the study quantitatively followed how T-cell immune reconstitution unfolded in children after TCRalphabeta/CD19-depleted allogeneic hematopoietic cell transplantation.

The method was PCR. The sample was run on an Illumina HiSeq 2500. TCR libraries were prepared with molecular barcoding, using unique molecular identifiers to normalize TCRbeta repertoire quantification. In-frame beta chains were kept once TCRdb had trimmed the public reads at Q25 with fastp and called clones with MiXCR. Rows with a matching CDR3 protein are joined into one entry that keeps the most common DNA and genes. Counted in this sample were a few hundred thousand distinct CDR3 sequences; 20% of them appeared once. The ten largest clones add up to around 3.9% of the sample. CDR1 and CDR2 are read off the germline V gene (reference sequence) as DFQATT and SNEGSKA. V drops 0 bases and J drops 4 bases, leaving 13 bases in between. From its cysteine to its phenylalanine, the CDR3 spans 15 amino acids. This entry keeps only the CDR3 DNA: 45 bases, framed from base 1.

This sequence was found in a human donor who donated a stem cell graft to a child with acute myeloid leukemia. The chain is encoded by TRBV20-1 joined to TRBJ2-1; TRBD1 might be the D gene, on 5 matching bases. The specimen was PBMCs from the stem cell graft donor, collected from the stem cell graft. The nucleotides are TGCAGTGCTAGAGATGAGGCAGGGAATTACAATGAGCAGTTCTTC. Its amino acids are CSARDEAGNYNEQFF.